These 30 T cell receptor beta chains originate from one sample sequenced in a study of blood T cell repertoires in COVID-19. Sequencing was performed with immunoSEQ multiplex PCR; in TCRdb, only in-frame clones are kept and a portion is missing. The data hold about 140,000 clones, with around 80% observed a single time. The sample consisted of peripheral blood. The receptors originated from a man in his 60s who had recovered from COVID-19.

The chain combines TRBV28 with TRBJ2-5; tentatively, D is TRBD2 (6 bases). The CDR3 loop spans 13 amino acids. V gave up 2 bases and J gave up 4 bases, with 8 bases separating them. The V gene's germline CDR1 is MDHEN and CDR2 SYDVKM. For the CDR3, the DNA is TGTGCCAGCAGTTTAGGGGGGAGAGAGACCCAGTACTTC. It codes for CASSLGGRETQYF.

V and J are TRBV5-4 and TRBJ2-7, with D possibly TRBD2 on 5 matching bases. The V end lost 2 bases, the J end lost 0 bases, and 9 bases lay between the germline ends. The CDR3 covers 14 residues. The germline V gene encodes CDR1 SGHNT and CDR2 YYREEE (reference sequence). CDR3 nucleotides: TGTGCCAGCAGCTTATCGGGAAGCTCCTACGAGCAGTACTTC. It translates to CASSLSGSSYEQYF. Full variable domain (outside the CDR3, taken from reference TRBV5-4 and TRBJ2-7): ETGVTQSPTHLIKTRGQQVTLRCSSQSGHNTVSWYQQALGQGPQFIFQYYREEENGRGNFPPRFSGLQFPNYSSELNVNALELDDSALYLCASSLSGSSYEQYFGPGTRLTVT.

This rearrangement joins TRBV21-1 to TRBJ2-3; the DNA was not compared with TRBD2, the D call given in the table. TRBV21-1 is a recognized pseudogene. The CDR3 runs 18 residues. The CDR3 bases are TGTGCCAGCAGCAAAGCCCGGGGGAGCGGGAAAAAAACAGATACGCAGTATTTT. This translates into CASSKARGSGKKTDTQYF.

The CDR3 coding sequence is TGCGCCAGCAGCCAAGATCACAGGAGTACATCGTTAAACTATGGCTACACCTTC. As protein: CASSQDHRSTSLNYGYTF. The V call is TRBV4-3, the J call TRBJ1-2; TRBD1 is a possible D gene (5 bases). Germline CDR1 is LGHNA and CDR2 is YSLEER. The CDR3 loop spans 18 amino acids. Trimming cost V 0 bases and J 2 bases, with 19 bases left between them.

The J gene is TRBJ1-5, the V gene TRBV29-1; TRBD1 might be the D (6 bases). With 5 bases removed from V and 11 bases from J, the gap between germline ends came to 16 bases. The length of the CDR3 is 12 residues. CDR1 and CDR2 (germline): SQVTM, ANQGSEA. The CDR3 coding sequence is TGCAGCGTTTCAACAGGGTCTGGGGCCCAGCATTTT. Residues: CSVSTGSGAQHF. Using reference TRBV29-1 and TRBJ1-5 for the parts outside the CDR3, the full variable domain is SAVISQKPSRDICQRGTSLTIQCQVDSQVTMMFWYRQQPGQSLTLIATANQGSEATYESGFVIDKFPISRPNLTFSTLTVSNMSPEDSSIYLCSVSTGSGAQHFGDGTRLSIL.

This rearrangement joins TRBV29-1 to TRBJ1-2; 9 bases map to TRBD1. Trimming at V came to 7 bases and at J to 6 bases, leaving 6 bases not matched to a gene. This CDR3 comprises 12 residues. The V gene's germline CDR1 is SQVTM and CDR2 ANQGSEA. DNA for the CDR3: TGCAGCGGGGTTGGGACAGGGCATGGCTACACCTTC. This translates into CSGVGTGHGYTF.

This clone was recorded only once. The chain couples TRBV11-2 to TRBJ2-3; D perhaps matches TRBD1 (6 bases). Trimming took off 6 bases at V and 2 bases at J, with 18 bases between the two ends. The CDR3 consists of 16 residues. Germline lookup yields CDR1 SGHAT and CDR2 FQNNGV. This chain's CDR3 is CASSLNLQGYTDTQYF. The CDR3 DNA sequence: TGTGCCAGCAGTTTGAACCTACAGGGTTACACAGATACGCAGTATTTT.

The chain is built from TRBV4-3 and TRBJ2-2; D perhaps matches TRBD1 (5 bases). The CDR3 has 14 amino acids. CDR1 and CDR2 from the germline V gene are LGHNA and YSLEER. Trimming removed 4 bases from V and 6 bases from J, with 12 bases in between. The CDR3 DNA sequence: TGCGCCAGCAGCCGCTTCCTAGGGGCCGGGGAGCTGTTTTTT. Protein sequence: CASSRFLGAGELFF.

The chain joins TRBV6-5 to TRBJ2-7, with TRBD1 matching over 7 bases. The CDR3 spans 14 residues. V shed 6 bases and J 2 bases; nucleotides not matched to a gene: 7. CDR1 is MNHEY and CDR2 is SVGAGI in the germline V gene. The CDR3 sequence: CASRLSGQPYEQYF. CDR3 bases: TGTGCCAGCAGACTCTCGGGACAGCCCTACGAGCAGTACTTC.

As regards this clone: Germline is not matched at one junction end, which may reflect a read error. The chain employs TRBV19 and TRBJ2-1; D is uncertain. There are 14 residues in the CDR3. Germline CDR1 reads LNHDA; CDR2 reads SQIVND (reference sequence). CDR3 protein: CACRSVSSYNEQFF. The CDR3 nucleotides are TGTGCCTGTAGGTCCGTGAGCTCCTACAATGAGCAGTTCTTC.

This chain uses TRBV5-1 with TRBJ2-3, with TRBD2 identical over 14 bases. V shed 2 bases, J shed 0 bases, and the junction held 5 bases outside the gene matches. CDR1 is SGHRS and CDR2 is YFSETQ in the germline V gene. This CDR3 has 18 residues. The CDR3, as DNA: TGCGCCAGCAGCTTAGGACTAGCGGGAGGTAGGAGCACAGATACGCAGTATTTT. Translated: CASSLGLAGGRSTDTQYF.

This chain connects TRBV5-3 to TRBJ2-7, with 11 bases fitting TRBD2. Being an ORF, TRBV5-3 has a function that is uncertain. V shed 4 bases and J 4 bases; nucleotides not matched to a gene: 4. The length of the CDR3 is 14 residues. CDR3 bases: TGTGCCAGAAGCGTTACTAGCGGGAGATACGAGCAGTACTTC. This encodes CARSVTSGRYEQYF.

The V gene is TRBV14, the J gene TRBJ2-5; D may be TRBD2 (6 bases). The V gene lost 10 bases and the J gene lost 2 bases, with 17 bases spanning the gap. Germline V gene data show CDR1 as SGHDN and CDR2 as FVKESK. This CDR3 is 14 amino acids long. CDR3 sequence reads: CANRGGPDQETQYF. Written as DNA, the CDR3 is TGTGCCAACCGAGGAGGGCCGGATCAAGAGACCCAGTACTTC.

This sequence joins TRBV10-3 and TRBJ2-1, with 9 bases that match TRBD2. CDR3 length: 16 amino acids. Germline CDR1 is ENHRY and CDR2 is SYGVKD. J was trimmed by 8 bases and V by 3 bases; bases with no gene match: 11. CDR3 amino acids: CAISDPRRGGRYEQFF. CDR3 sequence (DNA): TGTGCCATCAGTGACCCTCGGCGGGGGGGCCGCTATGAGCAGTTCTTC.

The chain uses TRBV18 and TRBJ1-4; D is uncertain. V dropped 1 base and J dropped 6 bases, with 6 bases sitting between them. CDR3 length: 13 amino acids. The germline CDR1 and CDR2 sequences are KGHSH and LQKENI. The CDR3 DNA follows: TGTGCCAGCTCACCACAATTCGATGAAAAACTGTTTTTT. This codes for CASSPQFDEKLFF.

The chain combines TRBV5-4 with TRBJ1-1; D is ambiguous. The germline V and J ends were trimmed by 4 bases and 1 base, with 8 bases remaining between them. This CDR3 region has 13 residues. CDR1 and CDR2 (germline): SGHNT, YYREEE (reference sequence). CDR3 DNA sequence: TGTGCCAGCAGCGCGGGCCCGAACACTGAAGCTTTCTTT. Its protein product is CASSAGPNTEAFF.

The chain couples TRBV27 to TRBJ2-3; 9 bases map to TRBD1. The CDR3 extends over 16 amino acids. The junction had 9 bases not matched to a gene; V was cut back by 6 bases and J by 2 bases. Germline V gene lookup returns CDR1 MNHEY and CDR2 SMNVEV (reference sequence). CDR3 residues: CASSRTGTGPTDTQYF. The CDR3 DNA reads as TGTGCCAGCAGCCGAACCGGGACAGGGCCCACAGATACGCAGTATTTT.

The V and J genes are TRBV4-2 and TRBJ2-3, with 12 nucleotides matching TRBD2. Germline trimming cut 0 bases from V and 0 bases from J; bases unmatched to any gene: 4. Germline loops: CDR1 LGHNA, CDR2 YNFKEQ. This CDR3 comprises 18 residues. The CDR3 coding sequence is TGTGCCAGCAGCCAAGAGTGGACTAGCGGGACGAGCACAGATACGCAGTATTTT. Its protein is CASSQEWTSGTSTDTQYF.

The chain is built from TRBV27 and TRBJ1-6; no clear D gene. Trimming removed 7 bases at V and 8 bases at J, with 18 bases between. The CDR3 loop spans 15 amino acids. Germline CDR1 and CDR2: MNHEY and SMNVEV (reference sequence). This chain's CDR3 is CASTALGLSYSPLHF. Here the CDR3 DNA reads TGTGCCAGCACCGCCCTAGGTTTATCATATTCACCCCTCCACTTT.

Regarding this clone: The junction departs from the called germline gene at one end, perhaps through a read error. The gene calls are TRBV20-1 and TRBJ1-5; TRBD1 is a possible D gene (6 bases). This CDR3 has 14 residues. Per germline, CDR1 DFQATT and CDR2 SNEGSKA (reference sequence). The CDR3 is CSASLGGAGQPQHF. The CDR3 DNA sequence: TGCAGCGCTAGTCTGGGGGGGGCGGGTCAGCCCCAGCATTTT.

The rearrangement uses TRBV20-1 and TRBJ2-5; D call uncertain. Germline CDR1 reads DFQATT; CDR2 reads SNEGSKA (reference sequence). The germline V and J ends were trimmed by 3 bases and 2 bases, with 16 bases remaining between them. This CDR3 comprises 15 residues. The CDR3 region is CSASFNLAPQETQYF. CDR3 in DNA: TGCAGTGCTAGTTTCAATTTGGCACCACAAGAGACCCAGTACTTC.

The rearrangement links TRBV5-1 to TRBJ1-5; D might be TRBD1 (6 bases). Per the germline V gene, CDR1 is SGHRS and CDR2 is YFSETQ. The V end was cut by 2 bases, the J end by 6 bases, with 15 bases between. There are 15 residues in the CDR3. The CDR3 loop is CASSFRPGEGQPQHF. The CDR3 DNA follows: TGCGCCAGCAGCTTCCGACCAGGGGAAGGTCAGCCCCAGCATTTT. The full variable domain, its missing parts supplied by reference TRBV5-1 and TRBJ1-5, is KAGVTQTPRYLIKTRGQQVTLSCSPISGHRSVSWYQQTPGQGLQFLFEYFSETQRNKGNFPGRFSGRQFSNSRSEMNVSTLELGDSALYLCASSFRPGEGQPQHFGDGTRLSIL.

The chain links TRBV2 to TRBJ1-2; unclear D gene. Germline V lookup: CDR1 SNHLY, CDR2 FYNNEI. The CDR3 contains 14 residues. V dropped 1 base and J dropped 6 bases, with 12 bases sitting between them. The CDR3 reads CASSEVESVHGYTF. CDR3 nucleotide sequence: TGTGCCAGCAGTGAAGTTGAGTCGGTGCATGGCTACACCTTC.

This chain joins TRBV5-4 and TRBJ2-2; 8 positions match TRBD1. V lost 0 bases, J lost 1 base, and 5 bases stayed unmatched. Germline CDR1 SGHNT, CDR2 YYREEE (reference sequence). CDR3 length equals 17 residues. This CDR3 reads CASSLEVRGLNTGELFF. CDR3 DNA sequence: TGTGCCAGCAGCTTGGAGGTCAGGGGGCTGAACACCGGGGAGCTGTTTTTT.

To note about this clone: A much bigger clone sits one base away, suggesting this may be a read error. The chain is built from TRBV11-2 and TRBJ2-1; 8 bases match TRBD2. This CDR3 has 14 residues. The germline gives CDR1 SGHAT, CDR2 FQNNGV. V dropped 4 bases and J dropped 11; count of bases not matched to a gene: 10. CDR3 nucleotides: TGTGCCAGCAGCTGGCGGGGGGCGGGGGCCCAGCAGTTCTTC. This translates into CASSWRGAGAQQFF. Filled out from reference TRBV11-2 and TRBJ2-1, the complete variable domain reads EAGVAQSPRYKIIEKRQSVAFWCNPISGHATLYWYQQILGQGPKLLIQFQNNGVVDDSQLPKDRFSAERLKGVDSTLKIQPAKLEDSAVYLCASSWRGAGAQQFFGPGTRLTVL.

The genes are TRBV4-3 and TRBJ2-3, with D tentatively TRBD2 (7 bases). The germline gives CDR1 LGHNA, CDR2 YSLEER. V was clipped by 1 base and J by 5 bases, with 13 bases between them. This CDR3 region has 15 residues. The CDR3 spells CASSQVGGGRDTQYF. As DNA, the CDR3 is TGCGCCAGCAGCCAAGTTGGGGGGGGGCGAGATACGCAGTATTTT.

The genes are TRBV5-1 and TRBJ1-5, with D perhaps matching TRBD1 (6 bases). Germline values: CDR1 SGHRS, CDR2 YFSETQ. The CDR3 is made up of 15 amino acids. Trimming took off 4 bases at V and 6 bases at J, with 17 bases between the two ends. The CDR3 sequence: CASSPNTGMGQPQHF. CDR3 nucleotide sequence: TGCGCCAGCAGCCCGAACACAGGGATGGGTCAGCCCCAGCATTTT.

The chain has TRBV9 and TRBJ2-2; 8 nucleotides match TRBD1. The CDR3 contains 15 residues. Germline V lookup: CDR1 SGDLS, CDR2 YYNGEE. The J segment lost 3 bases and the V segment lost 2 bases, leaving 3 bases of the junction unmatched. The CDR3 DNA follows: TGTGCCAGCAGCGTTGGACAGGGTTACACCGGGGAGCTGTTTTTT. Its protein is CASSVGQGYTGELFF.

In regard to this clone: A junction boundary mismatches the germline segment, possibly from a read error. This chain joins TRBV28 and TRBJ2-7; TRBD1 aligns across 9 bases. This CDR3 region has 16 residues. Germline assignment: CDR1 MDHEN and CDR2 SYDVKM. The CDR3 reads CASRLSGGTGLYEQYF. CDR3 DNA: TGTGCCAGCAGGTTATCCGGTGGGACAGGGCTCTACGAGCAGTACTTC. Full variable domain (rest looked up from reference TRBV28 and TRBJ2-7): DVKVTQSSRYLVKRTGEKVFLECVQDMDHENMFWYRQDPGLGLRLIYFSYDVKMKEKGDIPEGYSVSREKKERFSLILESASTNQTSMYLCASRLSGGTGLYEQYFGPGTRLTVT.

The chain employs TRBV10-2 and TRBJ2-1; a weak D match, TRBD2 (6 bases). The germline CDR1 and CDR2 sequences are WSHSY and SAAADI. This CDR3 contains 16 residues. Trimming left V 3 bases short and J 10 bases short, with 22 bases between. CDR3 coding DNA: TGCGCCAGCAGTGACCCTACCGGGACTCCTAGAGGAGAGCAGTTCTTC. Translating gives CASSDPTGTPRGEQFF.